Sequencing of this T cell receptor beta chain was carried out in a study of T-cell reconstitution after alpha-beta-depleted transplantation in children. Unique molecular identifiers featured in how the TCRbeta library was prepared. TCRdb used MiXCR to reprocess the PCR reads, holding one entry per CDR3 protein. The repertoire holds a few hundred thousand distinct CDR3 sequences, with 25% to 30% as singletons. The V gene's germline CDR1 is SGHRS and CDR2 YFSETQ. The V end was cut by 4 bases, the J end by 0 bases, with 13 bases between. The CDR3 has 15 residues. The V and J genes are TRBV5-1 and TRBJ1-2; no clear D. The source material was PBMCs, sampled before TCRalphabeta/CD19-depleted stem cell transplant. This TCR was recovered from a boy under two years old with Wiskott-Aldrich syndrome, due to receive a stem cell transplant. The CDR3 sequence: CASSAEDYSNYGYTF. The CDR3 bases are TGCGCCAGCAGCGCAGAGGACTATTCTAACTATGGCTACACCTTC.